The 14 T cell receptor beta chains in this list originate from one sample, sequenced in a study of identical twins. Via MiXCR, TCRdb re-called the 5' RACE reads, giving one row per CDR3 protein. The sample lists 450,000 or so distinct CDR3 sequences; more than 20% were seen once. This same sample was also part of a study on T cells expressing NK-cell markers.

Sequenced sample: CD4+ T cells sorted from blood. These receptors all come from a woman aged 18 to 35 in good health.

The gene calls are TRBV20-1 and TRBJ1-2; D is undetermined. The V gene lost 3 bases and the J gene lost 8 bases, with 19 bases spanning the gap. The CDR3 totals 14 residues. The germline V gene has CDR1 DFQATT and CDR2 SNEGSKA (reference sequence). In DNA, the CDR3 is TGCAGTGCTAGCCCGGTGGGGAGGGCGGGGGGCTACACCTTC. Its translation: CSASPVGRAGGYTF.

This chain uses TRBV5-1 with TRBJ1-6; no firm D call. There are 13 residues in the CDR3. Germline lookup yields CDR1 SGHRS and CDR2 YFSETQ. The ends were cut back, 5 bases at V and 7 bases at J, with 10 bases in the middle. The CDR3 sequence is CASSLERNSPLHF. The CDR3 nucleotides are TGCGCCAGCAGTCTTGAACGGAATTCACCCCTCCACTTT.

V usage is TRBV3-1 and J usage is TRBJ2-5; D is uncertain. The CDR3 has 14 amino acids. Per the germline V gene, CDR1 is LGHDT and CDR2 is YNNKEL (reference sequence). V was shortened by 3 bases and J by 5 bases, with 13 bases between the two germline ends. CDR3 DNA sequence: TGTGCCAGCAGCCATTCGACGTCGTGGGAGACCCAGTACTTC. This sequence encodes CASSHSTSWETQYF.

This chain links TRBV2 with TRBJ2-1; 11 nucleotides agree with TRBD1. The trim removed 6 bases at V and 0 bases at J, leaving 7 bases unmatched. Germline CDR1 reads SNHLY; CDR2 reads FYNNEI. The CDR3 is 17 amino acids. The CDR3 region is CASRGGTGGSSYNEQFF. The CDR3 DNA follows: TGTGCCAGCAGGGGGGGGACAGGGGGAAGCTCCTACAATGAGCAGTTCTTC. Full variable domain (outside the CDR3, taken from reference TRBV2 and TRBJ2-1): EPEVTQTPSHQVTQMGQEVILRCVPISNHLYFYWYRQILGQKVEFLVSFYNNEISEKSEIFDDQFSVERPDGSNFTLKIRSTKLEDSAMYFCASRGGTGGSSYNEQFFGPGTRLTVL.

This clonotype was seen more than once but under ten times. The chain has TRBV25-1 and TRBJ1-1; TRBD1 matches 7 bases. The ends lost 0 bases at V and 4 bases at J; junction bases unmatched: 2. The CDR3 has 14 residues. CDR1 and CDR2 (germline): MGHDK, SYGVNS. The CDR3 spells CASSEYRGSTEAFF. The CDR3 region has the DNA TGTGCCAGCAGTGAATACAGGGGGAGCACTGAAGCTTTCTTT.

This clonotype was observed a handful of times. Relative to the germline gene, one junction end is altered; a read error may explain this. This chain joins TRBV7-2 and TRBJ2-4; 8 bases line up with TRBD1. Looked up from germline, CDR1 is SGHTA and CDR2 is FQGNSA. This CDR3 contains 15 residues. In DNA form, the CDR3 reads TGTGCCAGCAGCTTAGCAAGCGGTACAGGGGGGTATCTACACTTC. This translates into CASSLASGTGGYLHF.

This clonotype was counted many times. V gene TRBV12-3 or TRBV12-4 combines with J gene TRBJ1-1; tentatively, D is TRBD1 (6 bases). The CDR3 covers 17 residues. The V end was cut by 6 bases, the J end by 0 bases, with 20 bases between. The CDR3 loop reads CASSRALTGAMNTEAFF. The CDR3 DNA reads TGTGCCAGCAGCCGGGCACTGACAGGAGCCATGAACACTGAAGCTTTCTTT.

The chain joins TRBV3-1 to TRBJ2-1, with 8 bases fitting TRBD1. V lost 3 bases and J lost 6; bases outside the gene matches: 7. Germline V gene lookup returns CDR1 LGHDT and CDR2 YNNKEL (reference sequence). The CDR3 has 15 residues. The CDR3 DNA sequence: TGTGCCAGCAGCCACTGGACAGGGCTCCTCAATGAGCAGTTCTTC. Translated: CASSHWTGLLNEQFF.

The chain recombines TRBV20-1 with TRBJ2-7, with 7 bases lining up with TRBD1. CDR3 length: 14 residues. V lost 5 bases, J lost 6 bases, and 13 bases stayed unmatched. The germline V gene encodes CDR1 DFQATT and CDR2 SNEGSKA (reference sequence). This CDR3 reads CSAFLRTGKGEQYF. CDR3 DNA sequence: TGCAGTGCTTTCCTTAGGACAGGTAAAGGCGAGCAGTACTTC.

The rearrangement uses TRBV2 and TRBJ1-6, with 9 positions matching TRBD1. V shed 4 bases and J 10 bases; nucleotides not matched to a gene: 8. CDR1 and CDR2 from the germline V gene are SNHLY and FYNNEI. The CDR3 spans 15 residues. The DNA for the CDR3 is TGTGCCAGCAGTGCGAGGGGACAGGGTAGCTCACCCCTCCACTTT. Translating it yields CASSARGQGSSPLHF.

There are a few counts of this clonotype. V is TRBV20-1 and J is TRBJ2-7; the match to TRBD1 covers 7 bases. The ends lost 5 bases at V and 2 bases at J; junction bases unmatched: 9. Germline lookup yields CDR1 DFQATT and CDR2 SNEGSKA (reference sequence). The CDR3 sequence is 14 residues long. The CDR3 loop reads CSALTGEYTYEQYF. Here the CDR3 DNA reads TGCAGTGCTTTAACAGGGGAATACACCTACGAGCAGTACTTC.

The rearrangement joins TRBV6-1 to TRBJ1-2, with D uncertain. The germline CDR1 and CDR2 sequences are MNHNS and SASEGT. The CDR3 consists of 13 residues. The V gene lost 4 bases and the J gene lost 7 bases, with 13 bases spanning the gap. Written as DNA, the CDR3 is TGTGCCAGCAGTGCCCATTACATAGGTGGCTACACCTTC. Translation: CASSAHYIGGYTF.

The chain employs TRBV6-1 and TRBJ1-5; D perhaps matches TRBD1 (5 bases). CDR3 length equals 15 residues. Trimming left V 0 bases short and J 5 bases short, with 11 bases between. From germline, CDR1 is MNHNS and CDR2 SASEGT. The CDR3 bases are TGTGCCAGCAGTGAAGCGGGGGGAAGTTATCAGCCCCAGCATTTT. Translated: CASSEAGGSYQPQHF.

A note on this clonotype: The junction does not match germline at one end; this may be a read error. The chain recombines TRBV12-3 or TRBV12-4 with TRBJ2-4; 7 nucleotides align to TRBD1. The CDR3 has 12 residues. The DNA for the CDR3 is TGTGCCAGCAGCGCCTACAGGGGTAGTGTTGACTTC. Translated: CASSAYRGSVDF.